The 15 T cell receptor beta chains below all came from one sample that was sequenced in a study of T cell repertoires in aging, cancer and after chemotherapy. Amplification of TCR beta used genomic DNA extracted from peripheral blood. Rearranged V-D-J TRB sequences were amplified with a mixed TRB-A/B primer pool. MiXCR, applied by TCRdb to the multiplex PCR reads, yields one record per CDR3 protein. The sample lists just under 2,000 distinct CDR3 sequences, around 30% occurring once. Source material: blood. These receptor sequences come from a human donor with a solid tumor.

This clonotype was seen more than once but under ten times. The CDR3 protein is CSVRTQGNQPQHF. For the CDR3, the DNA is TGCAGCGTCCGGACACAGGGCAATCAGCCCCAGCATTTT. The rearrangement joins TRBV29-1 to TRBJ1-5; D is perhaps TRBD1 (5 bases). The germline V gene has CDR1 SQVTM and CDR2 ANQGSEA. The CDR3 is made up of 13 amino acids. Trimming shortened V by 6 bases and J by 2 bases, and 11 bases separated the two germline ends.

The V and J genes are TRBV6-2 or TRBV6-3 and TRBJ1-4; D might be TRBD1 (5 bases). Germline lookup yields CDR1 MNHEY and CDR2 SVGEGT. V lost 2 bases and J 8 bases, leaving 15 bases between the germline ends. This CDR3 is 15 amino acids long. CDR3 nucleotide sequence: TGTGCCAGCAGTTACGTCGGGGCGCCCGGGGAAAAACTGTTTTTT. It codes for CASSYVGAPGEKLFF.

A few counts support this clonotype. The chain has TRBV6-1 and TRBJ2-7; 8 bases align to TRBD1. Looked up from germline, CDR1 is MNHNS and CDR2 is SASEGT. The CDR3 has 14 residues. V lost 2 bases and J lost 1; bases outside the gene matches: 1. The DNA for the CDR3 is TGTGCCAGCAGTGAAACAGGGGGTTCCTACGAGCAGTACTTC. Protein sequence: CASSETGGSYEQYF.

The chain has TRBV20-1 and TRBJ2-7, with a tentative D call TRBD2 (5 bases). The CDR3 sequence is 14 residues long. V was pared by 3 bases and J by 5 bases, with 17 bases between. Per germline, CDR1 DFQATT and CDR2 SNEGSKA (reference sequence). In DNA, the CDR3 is TGCAGTGCTAGTACCGGTCTAGCTCGCCACGAGCAGTACTTC. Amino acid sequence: CSASTGLARHEQYF.

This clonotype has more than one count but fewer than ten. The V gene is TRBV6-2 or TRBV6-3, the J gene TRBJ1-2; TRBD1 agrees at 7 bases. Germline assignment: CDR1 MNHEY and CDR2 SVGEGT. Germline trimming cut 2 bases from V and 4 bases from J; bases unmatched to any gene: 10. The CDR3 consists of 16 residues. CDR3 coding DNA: TGTGCCAGCAGTTACGGGACAGCTAATTTCCCCTATGGCTACACCTTC. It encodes CASSYGTANFPYGYTF.

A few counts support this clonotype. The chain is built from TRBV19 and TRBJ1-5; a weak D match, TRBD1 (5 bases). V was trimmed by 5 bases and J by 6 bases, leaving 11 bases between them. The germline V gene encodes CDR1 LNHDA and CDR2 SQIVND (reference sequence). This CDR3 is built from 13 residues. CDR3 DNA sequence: TGTGCCAGTAGTCAGGACACATCTCAGCCCCAGCATTTT. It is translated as CASSQDTSQPQHF.

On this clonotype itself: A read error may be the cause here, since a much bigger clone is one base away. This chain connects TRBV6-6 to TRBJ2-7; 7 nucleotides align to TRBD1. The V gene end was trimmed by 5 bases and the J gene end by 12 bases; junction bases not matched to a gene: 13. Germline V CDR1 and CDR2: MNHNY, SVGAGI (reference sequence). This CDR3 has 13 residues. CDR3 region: CASSNVRDSLTYF. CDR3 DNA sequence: TGTGCCAGCAGTAATGTAAGGGACAGCCTCACGTACTTC.

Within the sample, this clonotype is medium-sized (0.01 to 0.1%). The CDR3, as DNA: TGTGCCAGCAGCCCCACCCAGGGGCGCTATGGCTACACCTTC. This translates into CASSPTQGRYGYTF. The chain couples TRBV7-2 to TRBJ1-2, with D possibly being TRBD1 (6 bases). V was cut by 5 bases and J by 4 bases, with 14 bases left in between. CDR3 length equals 14 residues. CDR1 SGHTA and CDR2 FQGNSA come from the germline V gene.

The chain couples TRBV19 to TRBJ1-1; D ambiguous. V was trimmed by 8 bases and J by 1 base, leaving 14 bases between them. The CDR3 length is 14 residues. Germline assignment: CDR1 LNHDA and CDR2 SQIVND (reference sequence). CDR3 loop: CASVSRTENTEAFF. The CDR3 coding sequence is TGTGCCAGTGTGTCCCGGACGGAGAACACTGAAGCTTTCTTT.

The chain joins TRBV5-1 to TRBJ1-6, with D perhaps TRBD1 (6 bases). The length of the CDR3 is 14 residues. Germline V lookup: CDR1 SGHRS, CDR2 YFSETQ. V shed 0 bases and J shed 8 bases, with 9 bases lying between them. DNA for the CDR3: TGCGCCAGCAGCTTGGTAGGGGGTGATTCACCCCTCCACTTT. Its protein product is CASSLVGGDSPLHF.

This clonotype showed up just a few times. The CDR3 coding sequence is TGTGCCAGCAGTGCGGGGGACATCGTTGGGTACACCTTC. It specifies CASSAGDIVGYTF. This chain joins TRBV6-1 and TRBJ1-2; maybe TRBD1 (6 bases). The CDR3 runs to 13 residues. CDR1 and CDR2 from the germline V gene are MNHNS and SASEGT. The germline V and J ends were trimmed by 4 bases and 11 bases, with 17 bases remaining between them.

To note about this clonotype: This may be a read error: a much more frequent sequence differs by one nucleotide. The CDR3 spells CASKLTVNTGELFF. In DNA form, the CDR3 reads TGTGCCAGCAAACTCACCGTGAACACCGGGGAGCTGTTTTTT. The gene calls are TRBV19 and TRBJ2-2; D unresolved. This CDR3 region has 14 residues. Germline lookup yields CDR1 LNHDA and CDR2 SQIVND (reference sequence). V was pared by 9 bases and J by 1 base, with 12 bases between.

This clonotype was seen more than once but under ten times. CDR3 residues: CASSLNPSYYGYTF. DNA for the CDR3: TGTGCCAGCAGCTTAAACCCTAGCTACTATGGCTACACCTTC. V gene TRBV7-3 combines with J gene TRBJ1-2; no firm D call. V lost 1 base and J lost 3, with 9 bases in between. CDR3 length: 14 amino acids. Germline CDR1 is SGHTA and CDR2 is FQGTGA.

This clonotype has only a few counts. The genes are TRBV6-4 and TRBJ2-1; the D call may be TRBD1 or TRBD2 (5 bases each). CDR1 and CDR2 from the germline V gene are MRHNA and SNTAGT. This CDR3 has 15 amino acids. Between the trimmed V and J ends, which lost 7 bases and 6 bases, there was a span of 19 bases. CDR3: CASTTGTPRPNEQFF. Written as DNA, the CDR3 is TGTGCCAGCACCACCGGGACCCCGAGGCCCAATGAGCAGTTCTTC.

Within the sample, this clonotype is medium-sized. Here the CDR3 DNA reads TGTGCCAGTAGTGGAATAGCGGGAGAGGACACAGATACGCAGTATTTT. It specifies CASSGIAGEDTDTQYF. The chain employs TRBV19 and TRBJ2-3; 9 bases match TRBD2. The junction had 8 bases not matched to a gene; V was cut back by 5 bases and J by 2 bases. Per germline, CDR1 LNHDA and CDR2 SQIVND (reference sequence). This CDR3 contains 16 residues.